This T cell receptor (beta chain) originates from a study of CD8 T cells in Susac syndrome. Study outcomes and limitations: The relatively small number of individuals in the TCR sequencing and HLA analysis was acknowledged by the study.

Random hexamers served to reverse transcribe roughly 0.5 to 1 ug RNA. A single record per CDR3 protein comes from TCRdb applying MiXCR to the immunoSEQ multiplex PCR reads. This table holds approximately 90,000 distinct CDR3 sequences, 85% to 95% found once. Trimming took 2 bases from V and 1 from J, leaving 8 bases between them. The germline gives CDR1 SQVTM, CDR2 ANQGSEA. This CDR3 is 13 amino acids long. Worth noting for this clonotype: Its antigen remains unknown.

TEMRA cells underwent FACS enrichment and CD8+ and CD4+ T cells underwent negative isolation. This TCR was sampled from a human donor in good health. The sample taken for sequencing was CD8+ T cells from PBMCs. The chain couples TRBV29-1 to TRBJ1-1, with D unclear. The CDR3 protein is CSVELASNTEAFF. CDR3 DNA sequence: TGCAGCGTTGAATTGGCCTCGAACACTGAAGCTTTCTTT.